Listed here are 15 T cell receptor beta chains from one sample, sequenced in a study of blood T cell repertoires in COVID-19. Data came from immunoSEQ multiplex PCR; TCRdb stores just in-frame clones and leaves some out. The repertoire holds under 300,000 clones, with roughly three quarters as singletons. Specimen: peripheral blood. Every receptor here comes from a woman aged 40 to 55 with active or convalescent COVID-19.

The J gene is TRBJ2-7, the V gene TRBV5-1; a weak D match, TRBD2 (6 bases). Trimming removed 5 bases from V and 7 bases from J, with 10 bases in between. Germline CDR1 SGHRS, CDR2 YFSETQ. The length of the CDR3 is 11 residues. CDR3 in amino acids: CASRVEGEQYF. As DNA, the CDR3 is TGCGCCAGCAGGGTGGAGGGAGAGCAGTACTTC.

The chain couples TRBV2 to TRBJ2-3, with TRBD2 matching over 10 bases. The CDR3 runs to 15 residues. CDR1 and CDR2 (germline): SNHLY, FYNNEI. The V segment lost 8 bases and the J segment 6 bases; nucleotides outside the gene matches: 11. CDR3 sequence: CASRQRSGGADTQYF. Written as DNA, the CDR3 is TGTGCCAGCCGCCAACGGAGCGGGGGGGCGGATACGCAGTATTTT.

The genes are TRBV7-8 and TRBJ2-3; 8 bases match TRBD2. Germline CDR1 and CDR2: SGHVS and FQNEAQ. This CDR3 comprises 16 residues. V shed 1 base, J shed 2 bases, and the junction held 5 bases outside the gene matches. This CDR3 reads CASSLVSGAPTDTQYF. Written as DNA, the CDR3 is TGTGCCAGCAGCTTAGTTAGCGGGGCCCCCACAGATACGCAGTATTTT. Looking up the rest from reference TRBV7-8 and TRBJ2-3 gives the full variable domain: GAGVSQSPRYKVAKRGQDVALRCDPISGHVSLFWYQQALGQGPEFLTYFQNEAQLDKSGLPSDRFFAERPEGSVSTLKIQRTQQEDSAVYLCASSLVSGAPTDTQYFGPGTRLTVL.

The chain carries TRBV5-4 and TRBJ1-1; 9 bases line up with TRBD1. The CDR3 has 15 amino acids. The germline gives CDR1 SGHNT, CDR2 YYREEE (reference sequence). V lost 3 bases, J lost 5 bases, and 8 bases stayed unmatched. CDR3: CASSSPTGGGTEAFF. The CDR3, as DNA: TGTGCCAGCAGCTCGCCGACAGGGGGAGGGACTGAAGCTTTCTTT.

J is TRBJ1-1 and V is TRBV4-1; D gene unclear. Germline V lookup: CDR1 MGHRA, CDR2 YSYEKL. Trimming removed 0 bases at V and 0 bases at J, with 5 bases between. The CDR3 is made up of 14 amino acids. The CDR3: CASSQDRLNTEAFF. In DNA form, the CDR3 reads TGCGCCAGCAGCCAAGACAGGCTGAACACTGAAGCTTTCTTT.

The rearrangement joins TRBV7-2 to TRBJ2-7; D gene unclear. V lost 4 bases and J lost 3, with 10 bases in between. Germline CDR1 is SGHTA and CDR2 is FQGNSA. There are 13 residues in the CDR3. The CDR3 protein is CASSSTSGYEQYF. CDR3 bases: TGTGCCAGCAGCTCTACCTCCGGCTACGAGCAGTACTTC.

The rearrangement joins TRBV7-8 to TRBJ2-2, with 9 bases aligning to TRBD2. CDR3 length: 20 residues. The V segment lost 3 bases and the J segment 1 base; nucleotides outside the gene matches: 15. The germline V gene has CDR1 SGHVS and CDR2 FQNEAQ. The CDR3, as DNA: TGTGCCAGCAGCTTGTTTGGGACTAGCACTCGAAGCGTGAACACCGGGGAGCTGTTTTTT. Encoded protein: CASSLFGTSTRSVNTGELFF. The variable domain in full, with the rest retrieved from reference TRBV7-8 and TRBJ2-2, is GAGVSQSPRYKVAKRGQDVALRCDPISGHVSLFWYQQALGQGPEFLTYFQNEAQLDKSGLPSDRFFAERPEGSVSTLKIQRTQQEDSAVYLCASSLFGTSTRSVNTGELFFGEGSRLTVL.

The rearrangement links TRBV6-5 to TRBJ2-5; a possible D gene is TRBD2 (6 bases). Trimming left V 5 bases short and J 1 base short, with 11 bases between. This CDR3 contains 14 residues. From germline, CDR1 is MNHEY and CDR2 SVGAGI. The CDR3 coding sequence is TGTGCCAGCAGTAGGCGGACTATCCAAGAGACCCAGTACTTC. This encodes CASSRRTIQETQYF.

The rearrangement uses TRBV7-3 and TRBJ2-1, with 10 bases aligning to TRBD1. The CDR3 extends over 14 amino acids. V was pared by 5 bases and J by 8 bases, with 6 bases of the junction left unmatched. Germline loops: CDR1 SGHTA, CDR2 FQGTGA. DNA for the CDR3: TGTGCCAGCAGCCCTGGGACAGGGGCCCATGAGCAGTTCTTC. Amino acids: CASSPGTGAHEQFF.

V usage is TRBV28 and J usage is TRBJ1-4; D possibly corresponds to TRBD1 (6 bases). V dropped 6 bases and J dropped 0 bases, with 11 bases sitting between them. The CDR3 contains 15 residues. CDR1 and CDR2 (germline): MDHEN, SYDVKM. The CDR3 spells CASRSTGSTNEKLFF. CDR3 nucleotides: TGTGCCAGCAGATCGACAGGTTCAACTAATGAAAAACTGTTTTTT.

This clone was observed many times. The genes are TRBV2 and TRBJ1-5; D gene uncertain. V lost 3 bases, J lost 0 bases, and 15 bases lay in between. The germline V gene has CDR1 SNHLY and CDR2 FYNNEI. CDR3 length: 17 residues. CDR3 protein: CASSDSSFAGSNQPQHF. CDR3 DNA sequence: TGTGCCAGCAGTGATTCAAGTTTTGCAGGTAGCAATCAGCCCCAGCATTTT.

The chain carries TRBV19 and TRBJ2-1; no clear D gene. The CDR3 is 14 residues long. Germline CDR1 and CDR2: LNHDA and SQIVND (reference sequence). The V end lost 2 bases, the J end lost 6 bases, and 11 bases lay between the germline ends. The CDR3 region is CASSIPGLSNEQFF. DNA of the CDR3: TGTGCCAGTAGTATACCGGGTCTTAGCAATGAGCAGTTCTTC.

V and J are TRBV5-1 and TRBJ1-2; D is perhaps TRBD1 (5 bases). The length of the CDR3 is 15 residues. In germline, CDR1 is SGHRS, CDR2 YFSETQ. V gave up 4 bases and J gave up 4 bases, with 17 bases separating them. DNA of the CDR3: TGCGCCAGCAGCCCACCGCAGGGAGGGAGCTATGGCTACACCTTC. This translates into CASSPPQGGSYGYTF.

This clone was seen a handful of times. The chain joins TRBV9 to TRBJ2-1; a weak D match, TRBD1 (5 bases). Germline V CDR1 and CDR2: SGDLS, YYNGEE. V lost 0 bases, J lost 8 bases, and 15 bases lay in between. The CDR3 is 15 amino acids. The CDR3: CASSVGGQAVDEQFF. The CDR3 nucleotides are TGTGCCAGCAGCGTAGGGGGCCAGGCGGTCGATGAGCAGTTCTTC.

The V and J genes are TRBV6-1 and TRBJ1-5; D uncertain. Per germline, CDR1 MNHNS and CDR2 SASEGT. The ends were cut back, 1 base at V and 3 bases at J, with 19 bases in the middle. CDR3 size: 18 residues. The CDR3 region has the DNA TGTGCCAGCAGTGAAGGCACGCTGTTCCTATATACCAATCAGCCCCAGCATTTT. Amino acid sequence: CASSEGTLFLYTNQPQHF.